Below are 27 T cell receptor beta chains sequenced from a single sample in a study of blood T cell repertoires in COVID-19. The data were produced by immunoSEQ multiplex PCR, yet TCRdb's version contains in-frame clones alone and is incomplete. The data contain approximately 250,000 clones, nearly 90% of them singletons. Sequencing was done on a sample of PBMCs or T cells enriched from blood (not recorded which). The receptor set was obtained from a woman aged 30 to 39 who had recovered from COVID-19.

Worth noting for this clone: Distinct nucleotide sequences in the sample also encode this CDR3. The rearrangement uses TRBV18 and TRBJ1-3; 8 nucleotides agree with TRBD1. The CDR3 spans 15 residues. The germline V gene encodes CDR1 KGHSH and CDR2 LQKENI. The ends lost 0 bases at V and 2 bases at J; junction bases unmatched: 0. CDR3 sequence: CASSPPTGAGNTIYF. Written as DNA, the CDR3 is TGTGCCAGCTCACCACCGACAGGGGCTGGAAACACCATATATTTT.

The rearrangement links TRBV19 to TRBJ1-1; D remains unclear. CDR1 and CDR2 (germline): LNHDA, SQIVND (reference sequence). Trimming shortened V by 0 bases and J by 8 bases, and 4 bases separated the two germline ends. This CDR3 is 11 amino acids long. The CDR3 sequence: CASSIDREAFF. The DNA of the CDR3 is TGTGCCAGTAGTATAGACAGGGAAGCTTTCTTT.

This chain joins TRBV18 and TRBJ1-5, with TRBD1 identical over 7 bases. There are 15 residues in the CDR3. V dropped 3 bases and J dropped 3; count of bases not matched to a gene: 5. From germline, CDR1 is KGHSH and CDR2 LQKENI. CDR3 nucleotides: TGTGCCAGCTCACCCCGGGACAGAAACAATCAGCCCCAGCATTTT. It yields the protein CASSPRDRNNQPQHF.

A single count supports this clone. V and J are TRBV2 and TRBJ2-4, with D possibly matching TRBD2 (6 bases). V dropped 4 bases and J dropped 5 bases, with 15 bases sitting between them. Germline CDR1 is SNHLY and CDR2 is FYNNEI. The CDR3 length is 15 residues. This chain's CDR3 is CASSGQRWEENIQYF. The CDR3, as DNA: TGTGCCAGCAGTGGGCAGCGGTGGGAGGAAAACATTCAGTACTTC.

This chain uses TRBV19 with TRBJ2-5, with TRBD2 identical over 10 bases. Germline trimming cut 5 bases from V and 3 bases from J; bases unmatched to any gene: 3. The CDR3 extends over 14 amino acids. Looked up from germline, CDR1 is LNHDA and CDR2 is SQIVND (reference sequence). CDR3 sequence: CASSLGLAEETQYF. Here the CDR3 DNA reads TGTGCCAGTAGTCTTGGACTAGCGGAAGAGACCCAGTACTTC. Variable domain in full (rest from reference TRBV19 and TRBJ2-5): DGGITQSPKYLFRKEGQNVTLSCEQNLNHDAMYWYRQDPGQGLRLIYYSQIVNDFQKGDIAEGYSVSREKKESFPLTVTSAQKNPTAFYLCASSLGLAEETQYFGPGTRLLVL.

In its sample, this clone was seen a few times. The chain links TRBV4-3 to TRBJ2-1, with D uncertain. This CDR3 is built from 15 residues. Germline V gene data show CDR1 as LGHNA and CDR2 as YSLEER. Trimming removed 3 bases from V and 0 bases from J, with 9 bases in between. CDR3 protein: CASSQKQSSYNEQFF. The CDR3 DNA reads TGCGCCAGCAGCCAGAAACAGAGCTCCTACAATGAGCAGTTCTTC.

The chain recombines TRBV10-2 with TRBJ1-5; possible D gene TRBD1, 5 bases. Germline CDR1 reads WSHSY; CDR2 reads SAAADI. Between the trimmed V and J ends, which lost 1 base and 6 bases, there was a span of 13 bases. CDR3 size: 15 residues. The CDR3 DNA sequence: TGCGCCAGCAGTGAGTTGGCAGGGAAAGGTCAGCCCCAGCATTTT. It yields the protein CASSELAGKGQPQHF.

This clone was seen at least ten times. The chain combines TRBV2 with TRBJ1-6; TRBD1 might be the D (5 bases). This CDR3 spans 13 amino acids. V was trimmed by 8 bases and J by 14 bases, leaving 19 bases between them. The V gene's germline CDR1 is SNHLY and CDR2 FYNNEI. The CDR3 loop is CASRRDSGFTLHF. CDR3 nucleotide sequence: TGTGCCAGCCGTCGGGACTCGGGGTTCACCCTCCACTTT.

The chain has TRBV19 and TRBJ1-5, with 10 bases lining up with TRBD1. The germline CDR1 and CDR2 sequences are LNHDA and SQIVND (reference sequence). This CDR3 is built from 16 residues. V lost 4 bases and J lost 7; bases outside the gene matches: 10. CDR3 sequence (DNA): TGTGCCAGTAGTAAAAGACAGGGGGCCTTTGGGCAGCCCCAGCATTTT. Protein product: CASSKRQGAFGQPQHF.

This clone was seen just once. V is TRBV7-2 and J is TRBJ1-1, with 11 bases matching TRBD1. Per germline, CDR1 SGHTA and CDR2 FQGNSA. V lost 5 bases to trimming and J lost 13 bases; unmatched junction nucleotides: 6. The length of the CDR3 is 12 residues. The CDR3 region is CASSRTGGRLFF. The CDR3 DNA is TGTGCCAGCAGCCGGACAGGGGGCCGTCTTTTCTTT. Full variable domain (rest looked up from reference TRBV7-2 and TRBJ1-1): GAGVSQSPSNKVTEKGKDVELRCDPISGHTALYWYRQSLGQGLEFLIYFQGNSAPDKSGLPSDRFSAERTGGSVSTLTIQRTQQEDSAVYLCASSRTGGRLFFGQGTRLTVV.

The chain recombines TRBV28 with TRBJ1-2; TRBD1 agrees at 10 bases. V was pared by 6 bases and J by 5 bases, with 6 bases of the junction left unmatched. Germline loops: CDR1 MDHEN, CDR2 SYDVKM. This CDR3 contains 14 residues. CDR3 region: CASRGTGVEYGYTF. The CDR3 DNA reads TGTGCCAGCAGGGGGACAGGGGTTGAGTATGGCTACACCTTC.

The chain combines TRBV5-4 with TRBJ2-7; D perhaps matches TRBD2 (5 bases). The germline V and J ends were trimmed by 7 bases and 7 bases, with 15 bases remaining between them. The CDR3 runs 12 residues. Germline V lookup: CDR1 SGHNT, CDR2 YYREEE (reference sequence). The CDR3 region is CASGPRPGEQYF. CDR3 coding DNA: TGTGCCAGCGGGCCCAGGCCGGGGGAGCAGTACTTC.

V and J are TRBV28 and TRBJ1-4, with D unresolved. In germline, CDR1 is MDHEN, CDR2 SYDVKM. The CDR3 is 14 amino acids. V shed 8 bases and J shed 4 bases, with 14 bases lying between them. The CDR3 bases are TGTGCCAGCTCGAGAGCCCCTAATAATGAAAAACTGTTTTTT. This encodes CASSRAPNNEKLFF.

The V and J genes are TRBV3-1 (or the pseudogene TRBV3-2) and TRBJ1-1; no clear D gene. The CDR3 covers 12 residues. Germline CDR1 reads LGHDT; CDR2 reads YNNKEL (reference sequence). V lost 2 bases and J 5 bases, leaving 6 bases between the germline ends. Here the CDR3 reads CASSQYGTEAFF. Here the CDR3 DNA reads TGTGCCAGCAGCCAATACGGGACTGAAGCTTTCTTT.

CDR3: CASSLVRGPYTGELFF. CDR3 bases: TGTGCCAGCAGCTTAGTCAGGGGCCCTTACACCGGGGAGCTGTTTTTT. The chain carries TRBV11-3 and TRBJ2-2; D is perhaps TRBD1 (6 bases). From germline, CDR1 is SGHNT and CDR2 YENEEA. This CDR3 is built from 16 residues. Trimming left V 1 base short and J 3 bases short, with 12 bases between.

This clone was observed a few times. The chain uses TRBV9 and TRBJ2-3, with 10 bases lining up with TRBD2. CDR3 length: 15 amino acids. In germline, CDR1 is SGDLS, CDR2 YYNGEE. V dropped 3 bases and J dropped 7; count of bases not matched to a gene: 8. DNA for the CDR3: TGTGCCAGCAGCGCCACGGCTAGCGGGAGCAATACGCAGTATTTT. This encodes CASSATASGSNTQYF. Complete variable domain (other parts from reference TRBV9 and TRBJ2-3): DSGVTQTPKHLITATGQRVTLRCSPRSGDLSVYWYQQSLDQGLQFLIQYYNGEERAKGNILERFSAQQFPDLHSELNLSSLELGDSALYFCASSATASGSNTQYFGPGTRLTVL.

This chain's CDR3 is CASSPEQGFGDEKLFF. CDR3 nucleotide sequence: TGTGCCAGCTCACCTGAACAGGGGTTCGGGGATGAAAAACTGTTTTTT. V is TRBV18 and J is TRBJ1-4; the match to TRBD1 covers 7 bases. The CDR3 totals 16 residues. The J segment lost 6 bases and the V segment lost 3 bases, leaving 10 bases of the junction unmatched. Looked up from germline, CDR1 is KGHSH and CDR2 is LQKENI.

In nucleotides, the CDR3 is TGTGCCAGCAGTCCCCTTCTCACGCGAACGAAAAGGAACACTGAAGCTTTCTTT. It encodes CASSPLLTRTKRNTEAFF. J is TRBJ1-1 and V is TRBV27; D unclear. With 5 bases removed from V and 1 base from J, the gap between germline ends came to 23 bases. There are 18 residues in the CDR3. Germline V gene lookup returns CDR1 MNHEY and CDR2 SMNVEV (reference sequence).

The chain couples TRBV6-5 to TRBJ2-2, with D maybe TRBD2 (6 bases). The CDR3 loop spans 13 amino acids. The V gene lost 10 bases and the J gene lost 5 bases, with 14 bases spanning the gap. CDR1 and CDR2 from the germline V gene are MNHEY and SVGAGI. CDR3 sequence: CATTSGGTGELFF. Here the CDR3 DNA reads TGTGCCACTACAAGCGGAGGGACCGGGGAGCTGTTTTTT.

In this sample, this clone turned up once. The chain joins TRBV7-9 to TRBJ2-5; possibly TRBD2 for D (5 bases). Germline V gene lookup returns CDR1 SEHNR and CDR2 FQNEAQ (reference sequence). V lost 9 bases to trimming and J lost 5 bases, with 34 bases between them. The CDR3 sequence is 19 residues long. CDR3 in amino acids: CASETKAGLPAVEGETQYF. The DNA for the CDR3 is TGTGCCAGTGAAACAAAAGCCGGACTCCCGGCCGTCGAGGGTGAGACCCAGTACTTC.

The chain links TRBV19 to TRBJ2-1; no clear D gene. This CDR3 has 10 residues. Trimming left V 10 bases short and J 6 bases short, with 7 bases between. The germline V gene encodes CDR1 LNHDA and CDR2 SQIVND (reference sequence). The CDR3 coding sequence is TGTGCCATTCTCTCCAATGAGCAGTTCTTC. This sequence encodes CAILSNEQFF.

The chain joins TRBV6-5 to TRBJ2-5; D gene unclear. The CDR3 runs 13 residues. Germline CDR1 is MNHEY and CDR2 is SVGAGI. V was clipped by 6 bases and J by 5 bases, with 13 bases between them. The CDR3 nucleotides read TGTGCCAGCAGGCACTATAGCTGGGAGACCCAGTACTTC. As protein: CASRHYSWETQYF.

The genes are TRBV28 and TRBJ1-4, with D possibly TRBD1 on 5 matching bases. The V end was cut by 6 bases, the J end by 0 bases, with 20 bases between. Per germline, CDR1 MDHEN and CDR2 SYDVKM. The CDR3 sequence is 18 residues long. The CDR3 sequence is CASSPWGGGWATNEKLFF. CDR3 coding DNA: TGTGCCAGCAGCCCATGGGGCGGAGGGTGGGCAACTAATGAAAAACTGTTTTTT.

This clone is a singleton in its sample. This chain links TRBV3-1 (or the pseudogene TRBV3-2) with TRBJ2-1; 11 bases agree with TRBD2. From germline, CDR1 is LGHDT and CDR2 YNNKEL (reference sequence). The J segment lost 4 bases and the V segment lost 4 bases, leaving 3 bases of the junction unmatched. The CDR3 contains 15 residues. CDR3 in amino acids: CASSPGLAGYNEQFF. The CDR3 nucleotides are TGTGCCAGCAGCCCTGGACTAGCGGGTTACAATGAGCAGTTCTTC.

The chain couples TRBV5-1 to TRBJ1-2; perhaps TRBD1 as D (5 bases). The CDR3 sequence is 14 residues long. V gave up 1 base and J gave up 8 bases, with 15 bases separating them. In germline, CDR1 is SGHRS, CDR2 YFSETQ. CDR3 nucleotides: TGCGCCAGCAGCTTGTCAGGGATCGGTAGCGGCTACACCTTC. Translated, it gives CASSLSGIGSGYTF.

This clone was seen a single time. V is TRBV12-5 and J is TRBJ2-5; 10 nucleotides agree with TRBD1. This CDR3 has 14 residues. Germline CDR1 reads LGHNT; CDR2 reads FRNRAP. The V segment lost 8 bases and the J segment 0 bases; nucleotides outside the gene matches: 3. The DNA for the CDR3 is TGTGCTAGTTTGGGACAGGGGTACCAAGAGACCCAGTACTTC. Its translation: CASLGQGYQETQYF.

The V and J genes are TRBV28 and TRBJ1-1, with unresolved D. Trimming shortened V by 6 bases and J by 4 bases, and 9 bases separated the two germline ends. The germline CDR1 and CDR2 sequences are MDHEN and SYDVKM. The CDR3 loop spans 12 amino acids. This chain's CDR3 is CASRPWSTEAFF. DNA for the CDR3: TGTGCCAGCAGACCGTGGAGCACTGAAGCTTTCTTT.